A single sample gave rise to the 3 T cell receptor beta chains below, sequenced in a study of T cell responses to AZD1222 COVID-19 vaccine (dated by TCRdb to 2020 to 2023). This specimen's time point label, per the study, means: baseline before first vaccination. Libraries were constructed by the immunoSEQ multiplex PCR assay. The immuneACCESS repertoire file appears here via TCRdb, limited to in-frame rearrangements. These files lack a portion of the clones; in checked studies, under half of the deficit traces to unresolved V genes, and the cause of the others is not known. The sample table lists 150,000 or so clones, over 75% of them with a count of one. The ten largest clones take up more than 1.4% of the sample. The sample here was peripheral blood, taken on day 0 of AZD1222 vaccination. The receptors stem from an adult in good health.

The chain employs TRBV7-9 and TRBJ2-7, with D perhaps TRBD1 or TRBD2 (5 bases each). Germline V CDR1 and CDR2: SEHNR, FQNEAQ (reference sequence). Trimming removed 0 bases from V and 1 base from J, with 10 bases in between. The CDR3 runs to 15 residues. The CDR3 sequence: CASSLAREGSYEQYF. CDR3 DNA sequence: TGTGCCAGCAGCTTAGCGCGTGAGGGGTCCTACGAGCAGTACTTC. Variable domain in full (rest from reference TRBV7-9 and TRBJ2-7): DTGVSQNPRHKITKRGQNVTFRCDPISEHNRLYWYRQTLGQGPEFLTYFQNEAQLEKSRLLSDRFSAERPKGSFSTLEIQRTEQGDSAMYLCASSLAREGSYEQYFGPGTRLTVT.

This rearrangement joins TRBV28 to TRBJ1-2; 7 nucleotides match TRBD1. Germline lookup yields CDR1 MDHEN and CDR2 SYDVKM. V was pared by 8 bases and J by 0 bases, with 3 bases of the junction left unmatched. The CDR3 sequence is 13 residues long. CDR3 loop: CASGQAANYGYTF. In DNA form, the CDR3 reads TGTGCCAGCGGACAGGCGGCTAACTATGGCTACACCTTC.

This chain joins TRBV7-9 and TRBJ2-5, with 8 bases aligning to TRBD2. Germline V gene lookup returns CDR1 SEHNR and CDR2 FQNEAQ (reference sequence). J gave up 5 bases and V 5 bases, and 13 bases lay outside the gene matches. There are 16 residues in the CDR3. CDR3: CASSPPGGSNGETQYF. In DNA, the CDR3 is TGTGCCAGCAGCCCGCCGGGAGGGTCGAATGGGGAGACCCAGTACTTC.